Listed below are T cell receptor beta chains from one sample, sequenced in a study of cytomegalovirus exposure and HLA in healthy donors. Some clones are missing from TCRdb's copy, which holds only in-frame ones; the method was immunoSEQ multiplex PCR. The table shows 200,000 to 250,000 clones, with 85% to 90% occurring only once. Sequencing input: PBMCs. The receptors originated from a woman aged 18-29 years in good health and CMV-seronegative. Each CDR3 is given with its conserved first and last residue. D genes are given only for firm matches. Rows may omit the clone size; those that give it use once, few, many or a size class.

d_gene,abundance,v_gene,j_gene,CDR3aa,CDR3nt
TRBD2,NA,TRBV4-3,TRBJ2-7,CASSQGRLAGPPYEQYF,TGCGCCAGCAGCCAAGGACGTCTAGCGGGGCCTCCCTACGAGCAGTACTTC
TRBD1,few,TRBV9,TRBJ2-7,CASSVDRGRYYEQYF,TGTGCCAGCAGCGTAGACAGGGGTCGGTACTACGAGCAGTACTTC
TRBD2,NA,TRBV11-2,TRBJ2-1,CASSSTSGSGEQFF,TGTGCCAGCAGCTCGACTAGCGGGAGTGGTGAGCAGTTCTTC
NA,NA,TRBV4-3,TRBJ2-5,CASSPQEGGSKTQYF,TGCGCCAGCAGCCCCCAGGAAGGTGGGTCAAAGACCCAGTACTTC
TRBD1,NA,TRBV7-9,TRBJ1-3,CASSYQQGNAGNTIYF,TGTGCCAGCAGCTACCAACAGGGGAACGCTGGAAACACCATATATTTT
TRBD2,NA,TRBV13,TRBJ2-3,CASSPTSGGATDTQYF,TGTGCCAGCAGCCCCACTAGCGGGGGGGCCACAGATACGCAGTATTTT
TRBD2,NA,TRBV30,TRBJ2-3,CAWSPSGGYTQYF,TGTGCCTGGAGTCCTAGCGGGGGGTATACGCAGTATTTT
NA,NA,TRBV7-9,TRBJ2-5,CASSLQDLQETQYF,TGTGCCAGCAGCTTACAGGACTTACAAGAGACCCAGTACTTC
NA,NA,TRBV4-1,TRBJ2-5,CASSQGPGSQETQYF,TGCGCCAGCAGCCAAGGGCCGGGGAGCCAAGAGACCCAGTACTTC
TRBD1,NA,TRBV5-1,TRBJ2-5,CASGPGQGRGETQYF,TGCGCCAGCGGGCCGGGACAGGGACGCGGAGAGACCCAGTACTTC
NA,NA,TRBV7-9,TRBJ2-5,CSSSLDQGSRETQYF,TGTTCCAGCAGCTTAGATCAGGGGAGCCGAGAGACCCAGTACTTC
NA,NA,TRBV6-1,TRBJ1-6,CASREPTGVPNSPLHF,TGTGCCAGCAGGGAACCGACGGGTGTTCCTAATTCACCCCTCCACTTT
TRBD2,NA,TRBV10-2,TRBJ2-1,CASSSRPSGNGEQFF,TGCGCCAGCAGTTCTCGGCCTAGCGGGAACGGTGAGCAGTTCTTC
TRBD2,NA,TRBV2,TRBJ2-1,CASRETSGDYNEQFF,TGTGCCAGCAGGGAGACTAGCGGGGACTACAATGAGCAGTTCTTC
TRBD1,NA,TRBV4-3,TRBJ1-2,CASSPRTGQSYVYTF,TGCGCCAGCAGCCCCCGGACAGGCCAAAGCTATGTCTACACCTTC
TRBD1,NA,TRBV18,TRBJ1-2,CASSSGQDRYGYTF,TGTGCCAGCTCATCCGGACAGGACCGCTATGGCTACACCTTC
TRBD2,NA,TRBV7-6,TRBJ2-3,CASSKSAGGSTDTQYF,TGTGCCAGCAGCAAATCAGCGGGGGGGAGCACAGATACGCAGTATTTT
NA,NA,TRBV15,TRBJ2-1,CATSRDITSNEQFF,TGTGCCACCAGCAGAGATATCACTAGCAACGAGCAGTTCTTC
NA,NA,TRBV25-1,TRBJ1-5,CASSQGNQPQHF,TGTGCCAGCAGTCAGGGCAATCAGCCCCAGCATTTT
NA,NA,TRBV2,TRBJ2-7,CASSGDRTRRGGSYEQYF,TGTGCCAGCAGTGGCGACAGAACTCGAAGAGGGGGCTCCTACGAGCAGTACTTC
TRBD2,NA,TRBV11-2,TRBJ2-3,CASSLRLAGTTDTQYF,TGTGCCAGCAGCCTACGACTAGCGGGGACCACAGATACGCAGTATTTT
NA,NA,TRBV6-5,TRBJ2-3,CASSRVPYTDTQYF,TGTGCCAGCTCTCGCGTCCCCTACACAGATACGCAGTATTTT
NA,NA,TRBV12-2,TRBJ1-2,CASRPFGFDGYTF,TGTGCAAGTCGCCCGTTCGGGTTTGATGGCTACACCTTC
NA,NA,TRBV11-3,TRBJ2-1,CASSLETGQNNEQFF,TGTGCCAGCAGCTTAGAAACAGGGCAGAACAATGAGCAGTTCTTC
NA,NA,TRBV5-5,TRBJ1-1,CASSLAGFGSRNTEAFF,TGTGCCAGCAGCTTGGCAGGGTTTGGCAGCCGGAACACTGAAGCTTTCTTT
TRBD1,NA,TRBV30,TRBJ1-5,CAWSETGGGNQPQHF,TGTGCCTGGAGTGAGACAGGGGGCGGCAATCAGCCCCAGCATTTT
TRBD1,NA,TRBV9,TRBJ2-7,CASSGGTGTYEQYF,TGTGCCAGCAGCGGCGGGACAGGGACCTACGAGCAGTACTTC
NA,NA,TRBV6-6,TRBJ1-6,CASSYSGQGHSPLHF,TGTGCCAGCAGTTACTCTGGGCAGGGTCATTCACCCCTCCACTTT
NA,NA,TRBV5-1,TRBJ2-5,CASYGHWGETQYF,TGCGCCAGCTATGGACATTGGGGAGAGACCCAGTACTTC
NA,NA,TRBV6-1,TRBJ1-6,CASSESRGSPLHF,TGTGCCAGCAGTGAAAGTAGGGGTTCACCCCTCCACTTT
NA,NA,TRBV2,TRBJ1-2,CASKLTGPTGGYTF,TGTGCCAGCAAGCTGACAGGACCGACGGGTGGCTACACCTTC
TRBD1,NA,TRBV19,TRBJ1-1,CASSPTGANTEAFF,TGTGCCAGTAGCCCGACAGGGGCCAACACTGAAGCTTTCTTT
NA,NA,TRBV14,TRBJ1-2,CASSHTAYGYTF,TGTGCCAGCAGCCACACAGCTTATGGCTACACCTTC
TRBD1,NA,TRBV11-2,TRBJ2-7,CASSLGPGTDYEQYF,TGTGCCAGCAGCTTAGGGCCGGGGACAGACTACGAGCAGTACTTC
NA,NA,TRBV6-5,TRBJ2-3,CASSYSSRVQSTQYF,TGTGCCAGCAGTTACTCGAGCAGGGTTCAATCTACGCAGTATTTT
TRBD2,NA,TRBV2,TRBJ2-1,CASWTSGYNEQFF,TGTGCCAGCTGGACTAGCGGGTACAATGAGCAGTTCTTC
TRBD1,NA,TRBV10-3,TRBJ2-1,CAISDGVRGPGEQFF,TGTGCCATCAGTGACGGCGTCAGGGGGCCAGGTGAGCAGTTCTTC
TRBD2,NA,TRBV6-5,TRBJ2-5,CASSYSSGAGQYF,TGTGCCAGCAGTTACTCTAGCGGGGCGGGCCAGTACTTC
NA,NA,TRBV5-6,TRBJ1-2,CASSLGLSLFGYTF,TGTGCCAGCAGCTTGGGACTGTCGCTCTTCGGCTACACCTTC
TRBD1,NA,TRBV29-1,TRBJ1-3,CSVATGAGNTIYF,TGCAGCGTAGCAACAGGGGCTGGAAACACCATATATTTT
NA,NA,TRBV4-3,TRBJ1-3,CASSPVTQGSGNTIYF,TGCGCCAGCAGCCCAGTTACACAGGGCTCTGGAAACACCATATATTTT
TRBD1,NA,TRBV7-2,TRBJ2-2,CASSLYQGENTGELFF,TGTGCCAGCAGCTTATACCAGGGGGAGAACACCGGGGAGCTGTTTTTT
NA,few,TRBV18,TRBJ2-1,CASSPGRSSYNEQFF,TGTGCCAGCTCACCAGGTCGGAGCTCCTACAATGAGCAGTTCTTC
NA,NA,TRBV6-1,TRBJ1-4,CASSEGLNEKLFF,TGTGCCAGCAGTGAAGGACTTAATGAAAAACTGTTTTTT
NA,NA,TRBV6-5,TRBJ2-2,CASSSRPTITGELFF,TGTGCCAGCAGTTCCCGACCTACTATAACCGGGGAGCTGTTTTTT
TRBD1,NA,TRBV19,TRBJ1-5,CASSVGTGAGQPQHF,TGTGCCAGTAGTGTCGGGACAGGGGCGGGCCAGCCCCAGCATTTT
TRBD2,NA,TRBV30,TRBJ2-1,CACLRAGGNEQFF,TGTGCCTGCCTTAGAGCGGGAGGGAATGAGCAGTTCTTC
NA,once,TRBV4-3,TRBJ2-6,CASSQGEPPGANVLTF,TGCGCCAGCAGCCAAGGGGAGCCCCCGGGGGCCAACGTCCTGACTTTC
TRBD2,NA,TRBV9,TRBJ2-5,CASSAGGGFRETQYF,TGTGCCAGCAGCGCCGGGGGGGGATTCAGGGAGACCCAGTACTTC
TRBD2,NA,TRBV27,TRBJ2-3,CASSLGSGRAYQADTQYF,TGTGCCAGCAGTTTAGGTAGCGGGAGGGCCTATCAAGCAGATACGCAGTATTTT
TRBD1,NA,TRBV15,TRBJ2-3,CATSSSFSSQGAVADTQYF,TGTGCCACCAGCAGCTCATTCTCCTCACAGGGGGCGGTCGCAGATACGCAGTATTTT
TRBD2,NA,TRBV7-9,TRBJ2-1,CASNYSPASGLYNEQFF,TGTGCCAGCAACTATTCCCCGGCTAGCGGATTATACAATGAGCAGTTCTTC
NA,NA,TRBV10-3,TRBJ2-7,CAISDSQLPYEQYF,TGTGCCATCAGTGATAGCCAGCTTCCCTACGAGCAGTACTTC
NA,NA,TRBV7-9,TRBJ1-2,CASSFSGVDGYTF,TGTGCCAGCAGCTTTTCGGGGGTCGATGGCTACACCTTC